These 23 T cell receptor beta chains originate from one sample sequenced in a study of CD8+ T cells in alopecia areata. This sample's treatment: oral pan-JAK inhibitor, 5-10 mg twice daily. cDNA reverse transcribed from extracted RNA served as the sequencing template. Assay: immunoSEQ multiplex PCR; the TCRdb copy retains only in-frame clones and omits some. This sample yields around 170,000 clones, of which 51% are seen a single time; 10% belongs to the top ten. Sample: CD8+ T cells sorted from blood, taken around week 54, from a patient treated with tofacitinib. The receptors shown here come from a human donor with alopecia areata.

This chain uses TRBV9 with TRBJ2-7; 8 positions agree with TRBD1. The CDR3 is 14 residues long. The germline CDR1 and CDR2 sequences are SGDLS and YYNGEE. With V trimmed by 0 bases and J by 5 bases, 4 bases remained unmatched. This CDR3 reads CASSVAGQGDEQYF. The CDR3 DNA is TGTGCCAGCAGCGTAGCAGGACAGGGCGACGAGCAGTACTTC.

The rearrangement uses TRBV7-9 and TRBJ2-1; D not resolved. This CDR3 contains 13 residues. Trimming removed 3 bases at V and 9 bases at J, with 12 bases between. Germline lookup yields CDR1 SEHNR and CDR2 FQNEAQ (reference sequence). DNA of the CDR3: TGTGCCAGCAGCTTGGGGTTTGTAGGTGAGCAGTTCTTC. This encodes CASSLGFVGEQFF.

This chain uses TRBV4-1 with TRBJ1-1, with D unresolved. CDR1 and CDR2 from the germline V gene are MGHRA and YSYEKL. V shed 0 bases and J shed 5 bases, with 13 bases lying between them. This CDR3 has 15 residues. The CDR3 sequence: CASSQEAAMGTEAFF. Here the CDR3 DNA reads TGCGCCAGCAGCCAAGAAGCCGCAATGGGGACTGAAGCTTTCTTT.

V gene TRBV25-1 combines with J gene TRBJ1-2; the D is unclear. V lost 3 bases and J lost 4, with 12 bases in between. The CDR3 runs to 14 residues. Looked up from germline, CDR1 is MGHDK and CDR2 is SYGVNS. The CDR3: CASSDVGEGYGYTF. The CDR3, as DNA: TGTGCCAGCAGTGATGTGGGAGAAGGCTATGGCTACACCTTC.

The V call is TRBV29-1, the J call TRBJ2-7; D ambiguous. V was pared by 0 bases and J by 6 bases, with 9 bases between. Germline V lookup: CDR1 SQVTM, CDR2 ANQGSEA. This CDR3 is built from 12 residues. In DNA, the CDR3 is TGCAGCGTTGAAGATTGGGCCGGCGAGCAGTACTTC. Encoded protein: CSVEDWAGEQYF.

The gene calls are TRBV6-1 and TRBJ2-1; the D gene is possibly TRBD1 (6 bases). V was cut by 3 bases and J by 10 bases, with 10 bases left in between. The CDR3 extends over 12 amino acids. Germline V gene data show CDR1 as MNHNS and CDR2 as SASEGT. The CDR3 DNA reads as TGTGCCAGCAGTGAGGCCAGGGGAGAGCAGTTCTTC. Encoded protein: CASSEARGEQFF.

This rearrangement joins TRBV27 to TRBJ2-1, with D perhaps given as TRBD1 or TRBD2 (5 bases each). Germline V gene lookup returns CDR1 MNHEY and CDR2 SMNVEV (reference sequence). This CDR3 comprises 16 residues. Trimming shortened V by 5 bases and J by 8 bases, and 22 bases separated the two germline ends. DNA for the CDR3: TGTGCCAGCAGTACCGGGCCCGGGACGGCTTACCATGAGCAGTTCTTC. Its translation is CASSTGPGTAYHEQFF.

This clone has a handful of counts. The J gene is TRBJ1-5, the V gene TRBV29-1; D uncertain. Germline CDR1 reads SQVTM; CDR2 reads ANQGSEA. This CDR3 contains 11 residues. Trimming cost V 4 bases and J 7 bases, with 8 bases left between them. CDR3 DNA: TGCAGCGTTGTTAGAACCCAGCCCCAGCATTTT. Its translation: CSVVRTQPQHF.

V gene TRBV9 combines with J gene TRBJ1-2; 8 nucleotides line up with TRBD1. V shed 2 bases and J 4 bases; nucleotides not matched to a gene: 7. The CDR3 runs 15 residues. Germline CDR1 and CDR2: SGDLS and YYNGEE. The CDR3 sequence: CASSVDRAGIYGYTF. CDR3 DNA sequence: TGTGCCAGCAGCGTGGACAGGGCAGGGATCTATGGCTACACCTTC.

This clone was seen only once. The chain recombines TRBV27 with TRBJ2-3; 8 bases align to TRBD2. In germline, CDR1 is MNHEY, CDR2 SMNVEV (reference sequence). CDR3 length equals 16 residues. The V gene end was trimmed by 3 bases and the J gene end by 3 bases; junction bases not matched to a gene: 8. The CDR3 loop reads CASSFAGGSETDTQYF. As DNA, the CDR3 is TGTGCCAGCAGTTTCGCGGGGGGAAGTGAAACAGATACGCAGTATTTT.

In this sample, this clone turned up a few times. The V and J genes are TRBV5-1 and TRBJ2-2, with D perhaps TRBD1 (6 bases). With 4 bases removed from V and 5 bases from J, the gap between germline ends came to 18 bases. The CDR3 length is 16 residues. Germline V gives CDR1 SGHRS, CDR2 YFSETQ. The CDR3 spells CASSPGQMGRTGELFF. CDR3 nucleotide sequence: TGCGCCAGCAGCCCGGGACAAATGGGGAGAACCGGGGAGCTGTTTTTT.

The chain recombines TRBV30 with TRBJ1-2; weak D call: TRBD1 (6 bases). V was cut by 1 base and J by 3 bases, with 9 bases left in between. CDR3 size: 13 residues. Germline V CDR1 and CDR2: GTSNPN, SVGIG (reference sequence). The CDR3 here is CAWSAAGDYGYTF. The DNA for the CDR3 is TGTGCCTGGAGTGCCGCAGGGGACTATGGCTACACCTTC.

The genes are TRBV9 and TRBJ2-3; 12 bases line up with TRBD2. CDR1 is SGDLS and CDR2 is YYNGEE in the germline V gene. This CDR3 spans 17 amino acids. V shed 3 bases, J shed 0 bases, and the junction held 5 bases outside the gene matches. Here the CDR3 reads CASSATSGGFSTDTQYF. CDR3 coding DNA: TGTGCCAGCAGCGCTACTAGCGGGGGGTTTAGCACAGATACGCAGTATTTT.

The rearrangement uses TRBV10-2 and TRBJ2-4, with D hard to call. Per germline, CDR1 WSHSY and CDR2 SAAADI. The CDR3 totals 13 residues. Trimming stripped 10 bases from V and 0 bases from J, with 10 bases between. The DNA of the CDR3 is TGCGCCACCTTAGATCTAGCCAAAAACATTCAGTACTTC. It specifies CATLDLAKNIQYF.

The V and J genes are TRBV6-5 and TRBJ2-1, with 8 bases fitting TRBD2. Germline V lookup: CDR1 MNHEY, CDR2 SVGAGI. This CDR3 is built from 16 residues. V lost 0 bases to trimming and J lost 4 bases; unmatched junction nucleotides: 5. The CDR3 DNA follows: TGTGCCAGCAGTTACTCTTCCGGGGGGGAATACAATGAGCAGTTCTTC. Residues: CASSYSSGGEYNEQFF.

There are a few counts of this clone. V is TRBV19 and J is TRBJ1-1; possibly TRBD1 for D (6 bases). V lost 3 bases and J 7 bases, leaving 15 bases between the germline ends. The CDR3 is 14 amino acids. CDR1 LNHDA and CDR2 SQIVND come from the germline V gene (reference sequence). CDR3 coding DNA: TGTGCCAGTAGTATGGACAGTGGGAAAGATGAAGCTTTCTTT. Amino acids: CASSMDSGKDEAFF.

This clone was seen more than once but under ten times. The chain recombines TRBV29-1 with TRBJ2-7; D perhaps matches TRBD2 (6 bases). With 6 bases removed from V and 2 bases from J, the gap between germline ends came to 17 bases. The CDR3 runs 14 residues. Per the germline V gene, CDR1 is SQVTM and CDR2 is ANQGSEA. The CDR3 DNA reads as TGCAGCGTCGCGGGACTCGAAGAAACCTACGAGCAGTACTTC. Translation gives CSVAGLEETYEQYF.

The chain is built from TRBV7-9 and TRBJ1-1, with TRBD1 identical over 8 bases. The CDR3 runs to 15 residues. With V trimmed by 3 bases and J by 4 bases, 7 bases remained unmatched. Germline CDR1 SEHNR, CDR2 FQNEAQ (reference sequence). The CDR3 here is CASSLRQGWGTEAFF. DNA of the CDR3: TGTGCCAGCAGCTTGCGACAGGGGTGGGGCACTGAAGCTTTCTTT. The full variable domain, with the rest looked up from reference TRBV7-9 and TRBJ1-1, is DTGVSQNPRHKITKRGQNVTFRCDPISEHNRLYWYRQTLGQGPEFLTYFQNEAQLEKSRLLSDRFSAERPKGSFSTLEIQRTEQGDSAMYLCASSLRQGWGTEAFFGQGTRLTVV.

As DNA, the CDR3 is TGCGCCAGCAGCTGGACAGGGTTCGCCACCGGGGAGCTGTTTTTT. Amino acids: CASSWTGFATGELFF. The V gene is TRBV5-1, the J gene TRBJ2-2, with 8 bases matching TRBD1. The CDR3 spans 15 residues. The V gene end was trimmed by 3 bases and the J gene end by 4 bases; junction bases not matched to a gene: 5. Germline CDR1 SGHRS, CDR2 YFSETQ.

V and J are TRBV30 and TRBJ1-1, with a possible D match to TRBD1 (5 bases). V was pared by 5 bases and J by 4 bases, with 11 bases between. This CDR3 comprises 12 residues. The germline CDR1 and CDR2 sequences are GTSNPN and SVGIG (reference sequence). Written as DNA, the CDR3 is TGTGCCTGGTGGGGGGAGAGCACTGAAGCTTTCTTT. Its protein product is CAWWGESTEAFF.

The chain uses TRBV5-1 and TRBJ2-4; D ambiguous. CDR3 size: 11 residues. Trimming pared 3 bases from V and 9 bases from J, leaving 7 bases between. Germline loops: CDR1 SGHRS, CDR2 YFSETQ. CDR3 bases: TGCGCCAGCAGCTCGACGGGCATTCAGTACTTC. It specifies CASSSTGIQYF.

V and J are TRBV6-5 and TRBJ2-1, with D possibly TRBD1 on 6 matching bases. Trimming removed 5 bases at V and 6 bases at J, with 14 bases between. CDR1 MNHEY and CDR2 SVGAGI come from the germline V gene. CDR3 size: 14 residues. Here the CDR3 reads CASSETGPSNEQFF. Written as DNA, the CDR3 is TGTGCCAGCAGTGAGACAGGTCCGAGCAATGAGCAGTTCTTC.

This clone came up a few times. The chain recombines TRBV14 with TRBJ2-2; no clear D. This CDR3 contains 17 residues. V was trimmed by 4 bases and J by 1 base, leaving 16 bases between them. Germline V gene lookup returns CDR1 SGHDN and CDR2 FVKESK. The CDR3 spells CASSRDTGLENTGELFF. The CDR3 bases are TGTGCCAGCAGCCGAGACACGGGTCTAGAGAACACCGGGGAGCTGTTTTTT.